This is a list of T cell receptor beta chains from one sample in a study of cytomegalovirus exposure and HLA in healthy donors. Sequenced by immunoSEQ multiplex PCR; TCRdb stores in-frame clones only, minus some. This sample has about 190,000 clones, with over 70% found just once. Sequenced sample: PBMCs. The receptors stem from a young woman in good health and CMV-seropositive. Both conserved end residues are part of each CDR3. A D gene is named only where the DNA matches it firmly. For some rows the clone size is stated as once, few or many, or as a class when expanded; others skip it.

>TRBJ2-1|TRBD2|-|TRBV4-1
CASSQGGLDEGNEQFF
TGCGCCAGCAGCCAGGGGGGACTAGACGAGGGTAATGAGCAGTTCTTC
>TRBJ2-7|TRBD1|-|TRBV6-1
CASRGTGGHEQYF
TGTGCCAGCAGGGGAACAGGGGGCCACGAGCAGTACTTC
>TRBJ2-1|TRBD2|few|TRBV6-6
CASSSLAGVENEQFF
TGTGCCAGCAGTTCCTTAGCGGGAGTCGAAAATGAGCAGTTCTTC
>TRBJ2-7|TRBD2|-|TRBV7-9
CSSSSTGLAYEQYF
TGTTCCAGCAGCTCCACTGGACTAGCTTACGAGCAGTACTTC
>TRBJ2-7|TRBD2|-|TRBV28
CASSLGGGRGSVYEQYF
TGTGCCAGCAGTTTAGGGGGTGGTCGCGGGAGTGTCTACGAGCAGTACTTC
>TRBJ2-1|TRBD2|-|TRBV10-2
CASSDGGRGYNEQFF
TGCGCCAGCAGTGATGGCGGGAGGGGGTACAATGAGCAGTTCTTC
>TRBJ2-5|TRBD2|-|TRBV7-9
CASSLVSSGRALGRETQYF
TGTGCCAGCAGCTTAGTTTCGAGCGGGAGGGCCCTCGGGAGAGAGACCCAGTACTTC
>TRBJ1-4|-|-|TRBV15
CATSGNPGTRNEKLFF
TGTGCCACCAGCGGCAATCCCGGGACACGGAATGAAAAACTGTTTTTT
>TRBJ2-1|-|-|TRBV6-5
CASSPLVRSYNEQFF
TGTGCCAGCAGCCCACTCGTTCGCTCCTACAATGAGCAGTTCTTC
>TRBJ1-1|-|few|TRBV19
CASTQGLAEAFF
TGTGCCAGTACGCAGGGGCTGGCTGAAGCTTTCTTT
>TRBJ2-5|-|-|TRBV14
CASRTGVGTQYF
TGTGCCAGCAGGACAGGAGTTGGGACCCAGTACTTC
>TRBJ1-2|-|-|TRBV9
CASSVGGTDGYTF
TGTGCCAGCAGCGTAGGAGGGACTGATGGCTACACCTTC
>TRBJ2-7|TRBD1|-|TRBV19
CASSIGTGRNEQYF
TGTGCCAGTAGTATCGGGACAGGGAGGAACGAGCAGTACTTC
>TRBJ1-1|-|-|TRBV5-1
CASSLTSASTEAFF
TGCGCCAGCAGCTTAACGAGTGCTTCCACTGAAGCTTTCTTT
>TRBJ2-7|TRBD1|-|TRBV4-1
CASSTLTGVSYEQYF
TGCGCCAGCAGCACTCTGACAGGGGTCTCCTACGAGCAGTACTTC
>TRBJ2-7|-|-|TRBV29-1
CSVLDGNSSEQYF
TGCAGCGTTTTGGACGGGAATTCGTCCGAGCAGTACTTC
>TRBJ1-1|-|-|TRBV20-1
CSARTGPEAFF
TGCAGTGCTAGAACAGGGCCTGAAGCTTTCTTT
>TRBJ1-1|-|-|TRBV28
CASYRIEAFF
TGTGCCAGCTACAGGATAGAAGCTTTCTTT
>TRBJ1-4|TRBD1|once|TRBV5-5
CASSWGTGANEKLFF
TGTGCCAGCAGTTGGGGGACAGGGGCAAATGAAAAACTGTTTTTT
>TRBJ1-1|TRBD1|few|TRBV7-6
CASSELGTANTEAFF
TGTGCCAGCAGCGAACTCGGGACAGCTAACACTGAAGCTTTCTTT
>TRBJ2-6|-|-|TRBV5-8
CASSLDGSGANVLTF
TGTGCCAGCAGCTTGGACGGCTCTGGGGCCAACGTCCTGACTTTC
>TRBJ1-4|TRBD1|-|TRBV9
CASSVLTGGIEKLFF
TGTGCCAGCAGCGTCCTTACAGGGGGAATTGAAAAACTGTTTTTT
>TRBJ1-1|TRBD1|few|TRBV27
CASRLTGISEAFF
TGTGCCAGCAGGCTGACAGGGATATCAGAAGCTTTCTTT
>TRBJ1-1|TRBD1|-|TRBV28
CATKARGQTEAFF
TGTGCCACCAAAGCCAGGGGGCAGACTGAAGCTTTCTTT
>TRBJ2-7|TRBD1|-|TRBV2
CASRPTGGHEQYF
TGTGCCAGCAGGCCCACAGGGGGCCACGAGCAGTACTTC
>TRBJ1-5|-|-|TRBV12-2
CASRPLQGNQPQHF
TGTGCAAGTCGCCCACTCCAGGGAAATCAGCCCCAGCATTTT
>TRBJ2-1|TRBD2|-|TRBV7-9
CASSSPGGEQFF
TGTGCCAGCAGCTCCCCGGGGGGTGAGCAGTTCTTC
>TRBJ2-7|TRBD1|-|TRBV6-5
CASRPDRDPYEQYF
TGTGCCAGCAGACCGGACAGGGATCCTTACGAGCAGTACTTC
>TRBJ2-7|-|-|TRBV5-1
CASSLASESEQYF
TGCGCCAGCAGCTTGGCCTCGGAGTCCGAGCAGTACTTC
>TRBJ2-1|-|-|TRBV28
CASSLDRVNEQFF
TGTGCCAGCAGTTTAGACCGGGTCAATGAGCAGTTCTTC
>TRBJ2-3|TRBD1|-|TRBV19
CASSSGTGFLDTQYF
TGTGCCAGTAGTAGCGGGACAGGGTTTTTGGATACGCAGTATTTT
>TRBJ2-5|TRBD1|-|TRBV18
CASSQRTGRETQYF
TGTGCCAGCTCCCAGCGGACAGGGCGAGAGACCCAGTACTTC
>TRBJ2-3|-|-|TRBV7-9
CASSLETGTDTQYF
TGTGCCAGCAGCTTAGAAACAGGAACAGATACGCAGTATTTT
>TRBJ1-1|-|-|TRBV19
CASSMTGVTEAFF
TGTGCCAGTAGTATGACAGGTGTGACTGAAGCTTTCTTT
>TRBJ2-1|TRBD2|-|TRBV10-1
CASSVRGRTYEQFF
TGCGCCAGCTCGGTCCGCGGGAGGACCTATGAGCAGTTCTTC